Shown below are 22 T cell receptor beta chains from a single sample sequenced in a study of cytomegalovirus exposure and HLA in healthy donors. 60 Vbeta and 13 Jbeta primers were used in PCR. Method: immunoSEQ multiplex PCR; TCRdb's copy keeps in-frame clones and lacks some. The sample lists approximately 190,000 clones; 65% to 85% were seen once. The sequenced sample consisted of PBMCs. Every receptor here comes from a man between 50 and 59 years old in good health and CMV-seronegative.

The V and J genes are TRBV6-5 and TRBJ2-5; D gene unclear. The DNA end lines up better with TRBJ2-7; the J call may be wrong. The CDR3 contains 13 residues. CDR1 is MNHEY and CDR2 is SVGAGI in the germline V gene. CDR3 sequence: CASSYSQVYEQYF. CDR3 bases: TGTGCCAGCAGTTACTCGCAAGTCTACGAGCAGTACTTC.

The chain is built from TRBV19 and TRBJ2-2; D is unresolved. Germline V gene data show CDR1 as LNHDA and CDR2 as SQIVND (reference sequence). CDR3 length equals 15 residues. Trimming pared 1 base from V and 1 base from J, leaving 7 bases between. CDR3 region: CASSIAGLNTGELFF. CDR3 DNA sequence: TGTGCCAGTAGTATAGCAGGATTGAACACCGGGGAGCTGTTTTTT.

This clone has a handful of counts. The chain uses TRBV12-5 and TRBJ2-4; 7 bases fit TRBD1. CDR1 LGHNT and CDR2 FRNRAP come from the germline V gene. V shed 5 bases and J 0 bases; nucleotides not matched to a gene: 19. CDR3 size: 20 residues. The CDR3 reads CASGLRLTGALSLAKNIQYF. The CDR3 DNA is TGTGCTAGTGGTCTTAGACTTACAGGGGCCTTATCGTTAGCCAAAAACATTCAGTACTTC. The full variable domain, with the rest looked up from reference TRBV12-5 and TRBJ2-4, is DARVTQTPRHKVTEMGQEVTMRCQPILGHNTVFWYRQTMMQGLELLAYFRNRAPLDDSGMPKDRFSAEMPDATLATLKIQPSEPRDSAVYFCASGLRLTGALSLAKNIQYFGAGTRLSVL.

This chain uses TRBV9 with TRBJ2-1; 8 positions agree with TRBD2. The CDR3 loop spans 15 amino acids. Trimming removed 4 bases from V and 10 bases from J; junction bases left unmatched: 13. CDR1 is SGDLS, CDR2 YYNGEE, per germline. CDR3 sequence reads: CASSPGTSWGDEQFF. CDR3 bases: TGTGCCAGCAGCCCGGGGACTAGTTGGGGGGACGAGCAGTTCTTC.

The V gene is TRBV4-1, the J gene TRBJ1-3, with D perhaps matching TRBD1 (5 bases). V lost 3 bases and J lost 3, with 18 bases in between. Germline V gene data show CDR1 as MGHRA and CDR2 as YSYEKL. This CDR3 has 17 residues. CDR3: CASSQNPGGTGGNTIYF. DNA for the CDR3: TGCGCCAGCAGCCAGAACCCCGGGGGGACGGGTGGAAACACCATATATTTT.

The chain couples TRBV18 to TRBJ1-1; 8 nucleotides line up with TRBD1. Germline loops: CDR1 KGHSH, CDR2 LQKENI. V shed 4 bases, J shed 3 bases, and the junction held 10 bases outside the gene matches. The CDR3 runs to 16 residues. The CDR3 loop reads CASSRLFNRGDTEAFF. CDR3 in DNA: TGTGCCAGCTCACGTCTGTTCAACAGGGGGGACACTGAAGCTTTCTTT.

The chain recombines TRBV5-1 with TRBJ1-1; the match to TRBD1 covers 8 bases. CDR1 is SGHRS and CDR2 is YFSETQ in the germline V gene. With 0 bases clipped from V and 8 bases from J, the junction kept 6 bases outside the gene matches. The CDR3 extends over 14 amino acids. The CDR3 sequence is CASSLGQGNSEAFF. DNA for the CDR3: TGCGCCAGCAGCTTGGGACAGGGGAATTCCGAAGCTTTCTTT.

The chain links TRBV6-5 to TRBJ2-7, with D maybe TRBD1 (5 bases). Germline V gene data show CDR1 as MNHEY and CDR2 as SVGAGI. The CDR3 runs to 13 residues. Trimming took off 5 bases at V and 3 bases at J, with 11 bases between the two ends. The CDR3 nucleotides are TGTGCCAGCAGTCCCTCAGGGAACTACGAGCAGTACTTC. Its translation is CASSPSGNYEQYF.

The rearrangement uses TRBV5-1 and TRBJ1-2, with a tentative D call TRBD1 (6 bases). V dropped 4 bases and J dropped 8 bases, with 21 bases sitting between them. The CDR3 contains 15 residues. The V gene's germline CDR1 is SGHRS and CDR2 YFSETQ. CDR3 in DNA: TGCGCCAGCAGCGCCTCCCGGGACACGTCTCGGGGCTACACCTTC. This codes for CASSASRDTSRGYTF.

This clone was recorded a few times. V and J are TRBV4-1 and TRBJ2-4; D remains ambiguous. There are 17 residues in the CDR3. Trimming took off 0 bases at V and 0 bases at J, with 12 bases between the two ends. Germline V gene lookup returns CDR1 MGHRA and CDR2 YSYEKL. The CDR3 DNA reads as TGCGCCAGCAGCCAAGAGCGGTCCACCGAAGCCAAAAACATTCAGTACTTC. It specifies CASSQERSTEAKNIQYF.

This chain uses TRBV19 with TRBJ1-2; TRBD1 agrees at 8 bases. J gave up 8 bases and V 5 bases, and 7 bases lay outside the gene matches. CDR3 length equals 13 residues. The germline gives CDR1 LNHDA, CDR2 SQIVND (reference sequence). As DNA, the CDR3 is TGTGCCAGTAGTTTGGACAGGGTCGGGGGCTACACCTTC. It translates to CASSLDRVGGYTF.

V gene TRBV6-4 combines with J gene TRBJ2-3, with 9 bases lining up with TRBD2. With 3 bases clipped from V and 4 bases from J, the junction kept 2 bases outside the gene matches. There are 14 residues in the CDR3. CDR1 and CDR2 from the germline V gene are MRHNA and SNTAGT. CDR3 coding DNA: TGTGCCAGCAGTGAGCGGGGGGGCCCAGATACGCAGTATTTT. Translated, it gives CASSERGGPDTQYF.

This clone was observed a few times. V gene TRBV7-2 combines with J gene TRBJ1-1; D not resolved. Germline V gene sequence: CDR1 SGHTA, CDR2 FQGNSA. V dropped 6 bases and J dropped 1 base, with 9 bases sitting between them. This CDR3 has 13 residues. CDR3 sequence reads: CASRKEANTEAFF. The CDR3, as DNA: TGTGCCAGCAGGAAGGAGGCGAACACTGAAGCTTTCTTT.

The gene calls are TRBV27 and TRBJ2-2, with 7 bases identical to TRBD1. The ends lost 3 bases at V and 6 bases at J; junction bases unmatched: 4. The CDR3 length is 14 residues. Per germline, CDR1 MNHEY and CDR2 SMNVEV (reference sequence). The CDR3: CASSFLDRAGELFF. The CDR3 DNA follows: TGTGCCAGCAGTTTCCTTGACAGGGCCGGGGAGCTGTTTTTT.

This chain links TRBV5-6 with TRBJ2-5; 15 positions match TRBD2. CDR1 SGHDT and CDR2 YYEEEE come from the germline V gene. The J segment lost 5 bases and the V segment lost 4 bases, leaving 9 bases of the junction unmatched. The CDR3 has 17 residues. The CDR3 DNA sequence: TGTGCCAGCAGCGTCGGACTAGCGGGGGGGCCTTCGGAGACCCAGTACTTC. Its protein is CASSVGLAGGPSETQYF.

V and J are TRBV4-2 and TRBJ2-5, with D possibly being TRBD2 (5 bases). The J call may be wrong; the DNA end is better matched by TRBJ2-7. Germline CDR1 reads LGHNA; CDR2 reads YNFKEQ. This CDR3 comprises 13 residues. For the CDR3, the DNA is TGTGCCAGCAGCCCGACGGAGGTGTACGAGCAGTACTTC. It codes for CASSPTEVYEQYF.

The chain employs TRBV9 and TRBJ2-5; 14 positions match TRBD2. Germline V gene data show CDR1 as SGDLS and CDR2 as YYNGEE. The junction had 3 bases not matched to a gene; V was cut back by 4 bases and J by 4 bases. The CDR3 sequence is 15 residues long. The CDR3 sequence: CASSLGTSGRETQYF. CDR3 coding DNA: TGTGCCAGCAGCCTAGGGACTAGCGGGAGAGAGACCCAGTACTTC. Combining the CDR3 with reference TRBV9 and TRBJ2-5 gives the whole variable domain DSGVTQTPKHLITATGQRVTLRCSPRSGDLSVYWYQQSLDQGLQFLIQYYNGEERAKGNILERFSAQQFPDLHSELNLSSLELGDSALYFCASSLGTSGRETQYFGPGTRLLVL.

This chain uses TRBV19 with TRBJ1-5; D call uncertain. This CDR3 comprises 13 residues. V was pared by 0 bases and J by 12 bases, with 12 bases between. Germline V CDR1 and CDR2: LNHDA, SQIVND (reference sequence). CDR3 bases: TGTGCCAGTAGTATAGATTCAACAACGCTCCAGCATTTT. This translates into CASSIDSTTLQHF.

The chain combines TRBV6-6 with TRBJ2-2; no firm D call. The CDR3 covers 14 residues. Germline CDR1 MNHNY, CDR2 SVGAGI (reference sequence). The V end was cut by 4 bases, the J end by 7 bases, with 13 bases between. CDR3 DNA sequence: TGTGCCAGCAGTTTTAGGCCAGGAAGCGGGGAGCTGTTTTTT. The encoded protein is CASSFRPGSGELFF.

V usage is TRBV5-8 and J usage is TRBJ1-3; 10 nucleotides align to TRBD1. Germline V lookup: CDR1 SGHTS, CDR2 YDEGEE. Unmatched junction bases numbered 9, after V lost 4 bases and J lost 8 bases. The CDR3 runs to 15 residues. CDR3 protein: CASSRTGGSRDTIYF. The DNA of the CDR3 is TGTGCCAGCAGCCGGACAGGGGGTAGCCGAGACACCATATATTTT.

Of note for this clone: The junction departs from germline at one end; a sequencing error may be responsible. The chain recombines TRBV30 with TRBJ1-6; D may be TRBD1 (5 bases). Germline CDR1 and CDR2: GTSNPN and SVGIG (reference sequence). CDR3 length: 17 amino acids. The CDR3 sequence is CAWSIGGGSAYNSPPHF. The CDR3 nucleotides are TGTGCCTGGAGTATTGGGGGAGGTAGCGCCTATAATTCACCCCCCCACTTT.

The chain uses TRBV5-1 and TRBJ2-5; 10 positions agree with TRBD1. CDR1 and CDR2 from the germline V gene are SGHRS and YFSETQ. CDR3 length: 15 amino acids. V shed 4 bases and J 4 bases; nucleotides not matched to a gene: 7. In DNA, the CDR3 is TGCGCCAGCAGCGGGGGGACAGGGGCGGTAGAGACCCAGTACTTC. Protein: CASSGGTGAVETQYF.